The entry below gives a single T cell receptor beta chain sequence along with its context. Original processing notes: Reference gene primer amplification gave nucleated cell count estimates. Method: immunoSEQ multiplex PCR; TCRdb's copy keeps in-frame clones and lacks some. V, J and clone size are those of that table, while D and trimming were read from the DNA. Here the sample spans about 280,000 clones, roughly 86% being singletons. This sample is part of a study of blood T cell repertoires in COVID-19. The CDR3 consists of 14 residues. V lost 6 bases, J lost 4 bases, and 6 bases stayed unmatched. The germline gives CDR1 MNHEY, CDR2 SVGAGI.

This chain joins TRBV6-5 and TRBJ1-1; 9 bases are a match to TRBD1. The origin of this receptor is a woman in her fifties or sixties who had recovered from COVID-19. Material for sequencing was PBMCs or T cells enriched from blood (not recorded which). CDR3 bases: TGTGCCAGCAGCCCGACGACAGGGGGCACTGAAGCTTTCTTT. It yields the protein CASSPTTGGTEAFF.